These 30 T cell receptor beta chains were sequenced from one sample in a study of OX40 agonist ivuxolimab in advanced cancers. Assay used: immunoSEQ multiplex PCR; TCRdb lists only in-frame clones, some missing. The sample lists approximately 87,000 clones, approximately 92% occurring once. The specimen was CD4+ or CD8+ T cells sorted from blood, collected in a trial of the OX40 agonist ivuxolimab. These receptors were obtained from an adult with an advanced solid tumor such as melanoma, head and neck, liver or kidney cancer.

V gene TRBV29-1 combines with J gene TRBJ1-2; TRBD1 agrees at 8 bases. V lost 1 base and J lost 0; bases outside the gene matches: 4. Looked up from germline, CDR1 is SQVTM and CDR2 is ANQGSEA. This CDR3 has 15 amino acids. The DNA of the CDR3 is TGCAGCGTTGAAGTGGGGACAGGAGCTAACTATGGCTACACCTTC. Its translation is CSVEVGTGANYGYTF.

The chain employs TRBV27 and TRBJ1-1; D uncertain. Germline loops: CDR1 MNHEY, CDR2 SMNVEV (reference sequence). The CDR3 spans 15 residues. V lost 2 bases and J lost 0, with 10 bases in between. The CDR3 loop is CASSLLYGLNTEAFF. The DNA of the CDR3 is TGTGCCAGCAGTTTACTTTACGGTCTGAACACTGAAGCTTTCTTT.

The chain carries TRBV5-5 and TRBJ2-7; 10 bases are a match to TRBD1. The CDR3 length is 16 residues. Germline loops: CDR1 SGHKS, CDR2 YYEKEE (reference sequence). V shed 3 bases, J shed 0 bases, and the junction held 6 bases outside the gene matches. This chain's CDR3 is CASSSRDRGYSYEQYF. The CDR3 nucleotides read TGTGCCAGCAGCTCGCGGGACAGGGGCTACTCCTACGAGCAGTACTTC.

The chain joins TRBV14 to TRBJ2-5; TRBD1 matches 10 bases. The V segment lost 2 bases and the J segment 5 bases; nucleotides outside the gene matches: 5. CDR1 and CDR2 (germline): SGHDN, FVKESK. The CDR3 is 15 amino acids. The CDR3 reads CASSQTWGQGETQYF. The CDR3 DNA follows: TGTGCCAGCAGCCAAACCTGGGGACAGGGGGAGACCCAGTACTTC.

This chain uses TRBV15 with TRBJ1-1; D is possibly TRBD1 (6 bases). This CDR3 comprises 15 residues. CDR1 and CDR2 (germline): LNHNV, YYDKDF (reference sequence). With 8 bases removed from V and 0 bases from J, the gap between germline ends came to 16 bases. CDR3 coding DNA: TGTGCCACCGCGGGAAGGGGGGGAATGAACACTGAAGCTTTCTTT. This codes for CATAGRGGMNTEAFF.

The V gene is TRBV10-1, the J gene TRBJ1-1, with D perhaps TRBD1 (5 bases). CDR3 length: 18 residues. Germline V gives CDR1 WNHNN, CDR2 SYGVQD (reference sequence). The V end lost 4 bases, the J end lost 0 bases, and 21 bases lay between the germline ends. The CDR3 reads CASSVWGSTSTLNTEAFF. In DNA form, the CDR3 reads TGCGCCAGCAGTGTCTGGGGGTCGACCTCGACCCTGAACACTGAAGCTTTCTTT.

CDR3 amino acids: CASSLNGGRALWELFF. Here the CDR3 DNA reads TGTGCCAGCAGCTTAAATGGCGGGAGGGCCTTGTGGGAGCTGTTTTTT. This chain links TRBV7-9 with TRBJ2-2; TRBD2 aligns across 9 bases. The CDR3 runs 16 residues. With V trimmed by 2 bases and J by 9 bases, 10 bases remained unmatched. Per the germline V gene, CDR1 is SEHNR and CDR2 is FQNEAQ (reference sequence).

This chain connects TRBV11-2 to TRBJ2-5, with unresolved D. The V gene's germline CDR1 is SGHAT and CDR2 FQNNGV. CDR3 length equals 11 residues. Trimming shortened V by 4 bases and J by 1 base, and 1 base separated the two germline ends. The CDR3 here is CASSSQETQYF. The CDR3 nucleotides are TGTGCCAGCAGCTCCCAAGAGACCCAGTACTTC.

The count of this clone is one. This chain joins TRBV4-1 and TRBJ2-1; D remains unclear. CDR3 size: 15 residues. The V and J ends lost 0 bases and 4 bases respectively, with 10 bases between them. The germline V gene encodes CDR1 MGHRA and CDR2 YSYEKL. The CDR3 coding sequence is TGCGCCAGCAGCCAAGACGCGCTGACGTACAATGAGCAGTTCTTC. Encoded protein: CASSQDALTYNEQFF.

In this sample, this clone turned up once. V usage is TRBV5-4 and J usage is TRBJ1-1, with D possibly being TRBD1 (6 bases). Germline CDR1 is SGHNT and CDR2 is YYREEE (reference sequence). This CDR3 region has 14 residues. V was pared by 5 bases and J by 4 bases, with 15 bases between. CDR3 nucleotide sequence: TGTGCCAGCAGATTCCAGGGGAGGGTCACTGAAGCTTTCTTT. It specifies CASRFQGRVTEAFF.

The rearrangement joins TRBV7-2 to TRBJ2-1; 7 positions agree with TRBD1. Germline assignment: CDR1 SGHTA and CDR2 FQGNSA. The V gene end was trimmed by 5 bases and the J gene end by 6 bases; junction bases not matched to a gene: 13. The CDR3 is 16 residues long. The CDR3 region is CASSRPNRGEGNEQFF. DNA of the CDR3: TGTGCCAGCAGCCGGCCCAACAGGGGCGAAGGCAATGAGCAGTTCTTC.

This CDR3 is CASSPLNVIWAKNIQYF. DNA for the CDR3: TGTGCCAGCTCACCACTGAATGTAATTTGGGCCAAAAACATTCAGTACTTC. The chain has TRBV18 and TRBJ2-4; no reliable D call. Germline CDR1 is KGHSH and CDR2 is LQKENI. The germline V and J ends were trimmed by 1 base and 1 base, with 14 bases remaining between them. The CDR3 is made up of 17 amino acids.

This clone has only one observation. J is TRBJ2-7 and V is TRBV7-2; D is uncertain. This CDR3 comprises 11 residues. Per germline, CDR1 SGHTA and CDR2 FQGNSA. Trimming took off 5 bases at V and 3 bases at J, with 5 bases between the two ends. The CDR3 sequence is CASSRSYEQYF. The CDR3 coding sequence is TGTGCCAGCAGCCGGAGCTACGAGCAGTACTTC.

The CDR3 sequence is CASSPGQGNTGELFF. The CDR3 region has the DNA TGTGCCAGCAGTCCGGGACAGGGGAACACCGGGGAGCTGTTTTTT. This chain uses TRBV27 with TRBJ2-2; TRBD1 aligns across 9 bases. Trimming took 5 bases from V and 1 from J; bases not matched to a gene: 2. CDR1 is MNHEY, CDR2 SMNVEV, per germline (reference sequence). The CDR3 has 15 amino acids.

The V call is TRBV4-3, the J call TRBJ1-2; no definite D call. Germline loops: CDR1 LGHNA, CDR2 YSLEER. With 1 base removed from V and 4 bases from J, the gap between germline ends came to 13 bases. This CDR3 comprises 15 residues. The CDR3 here is CASSQVQSAIYGYTF. CDR3 nucleotides: TGCGCCAGCAGCCAAGTCCAGAGTGCAATCTATGGCTACACCTTC.

V and J are TRBV15 and TRBJ1-3; weak D call: TRBD1 (6 bases). The germline V and J ends were trimmed by 2 bases and 2 bases, with 13 bases remaining between them. This CDR3 comprises 16 residues. Germline assignment: CDR1 LNHNV and CDR2 YYDKDF (reference sequence). CDR3 in DNA: TGTGCCACCAGCAGACAGGGGTCCCCTGCTGGAAACACCATATATTTT. It specifies CATSRQGSPAGNTIYF. Supplemented by reference TRBV15 and TRBJ1-3, the full variable domain reads DAMVIQNPRYQVTQFGKPVTLSCSQTLNHNVMYWYQQKSSQAPKLLFHYYDKDFNNEADTPDNFQSRRPNTSFCFLDIRSPGLGDTAMYLCATSRQGSPAGNTIYFGEGSWLTVV.

This clone was counted only a few times. This chain uses TRBV27 with TRBJ1-2, with D unclear. V lost 5 bases to trimming and J lost 4 bases, with 14 bases between them. The CDR3 has 14 residues. Per the germline V gene, CDR1 is MNHEY and CDR2 is SMNVEV (reference sequence). The CDR3 DNA reads TGTGCCAGCAGTAGCGAAATCTCCCGCTATGGCTACACCTTC. Translated: CASSSEISRYGYTF.

The V gene is TRBV6-5, the J gene TRBJ1-2; D gene uncertain. The ends were cut back, 0 bases at V and 2 bases at J, with 7 bases in the middle. Germline V gene data show CDR1 as MNHEY and CDR2 as SVGAGI. The CDR3 spans 14 residues. The CDR3 is CASSYSIRNYGYTF. In DNA, the CDR3 is TGTGCCAGCAGTTACTCGATACGGAACTATGGCTACACCTTC.

This chain links TRBV4-3 with TRBJ1-6; 10 bases line up with TRBD1. Germline assignment: CDR1 LGHNA and CDR2 YSLEER. V lost 0 bases to trimming and J lost 3 bases; unmatched junction nucleotides: 8. The CDR3 spans 19 residues. The CDR3 here is CASSQDTGTGVFYNSPLHF. As DNA, the CDR3 is TGCGCCAGCAGCCAAGACACCGGGACAGGGGTTTTCTATAATTCACCCCTCCACTTT.

V gene TRBV2 combines with J gene TRBJ1-1, with TRBD1 as a possible D gene (5 bases). From germline, CDR1 is SNHLY and CDR2 FYNNEI. The V gene lost 0 bases and the J gene lost 10 bases, with 18 bases spanning the gap. The CDR3 contains 15 residues. The CDR3 region has the DNA TGTGCCAGCAGTGAAGCGCTTGCAGGGATGAGGGGAGCTTTCTTT. As protein: CASSEALAGMRGAFF.

The chain employs TRBV27 and TRBJ2-7, with TRBD2 identical over 13 bases. This CDR3 has 15 amino acids. CDR1 and CDR2 (germline): MNHEY, SMNVEV (reference sequence). Trimming took 4 bases from V and 3 from J; bases not matched to a gene: 3. CDR3 residues: CASSSRLAGGYEQYF. DNA for the CDR3: TGTGCCAGCAGTTCCAGACTAGCGGGGGGCTACGAGCAGTACTTC.

The chain combines TRBV4-1 with TRBJ1-5; D is perhaps TRBD1 (5 bases). V shed 3 bases and J shed 0 bases, with 9 bases lying between them. The germline gives CDR1 MGHRA, CDR2 YSYEKL. CDR3 size: 15 residues. The CDR3 protein is CASSQTDPSNQPQHF. DNA of the CDR3: TGCGCCAGCAGCCAGACAGACCCTAGCAATCAGCCCCAGCATTTT.

The V gene is TRBV4-1, the J gene TRBJ2-7, with 9 nucleotides matching TRBD1. Germline assignment: CDR1 MGHRA and CDR2 YSYEKL. V shed 1 base, J shed 5 bases, and the junction held 6 bases outside the gene matches. This CDR3 contains 15 residues. CDR3 sequence: CASSQGRDRVDEQYF. The CDR3 DNA follows: TGCGCCAGCAGCCAAGGCCGGGACAGGGTGGACGAGCAGTACTTC.

The CDR3 sequence: CASSRSYEQYF. The CDR3 DNA reads as TGTGCCAGCAGCCGATCCTACGAGCAGTACTTC. This chain links TRBV5-8 with TRBJ2-7, with D unresolved. Trimming removed 4 bases at V and 1 base at J, with 3 bases between. The CDR3 covers 11 residues. Germline CDR1 and CDR2: SGHTS and YDEGEE. Looking up the rest from reference TRBV5-8 and TRBJ2-7 gives the full variable domain: EAGVTQSPTHLIKTRGQQATLRCSPISGHTSVYWYQQALGLGLQFLLWYDEGEERNRGNFPPRFSGRQFPNYSSELNVNALELEDSALYLCASSRSYEQYFGPGTRLTVT.

The V call is TRBV10-2, the J call TRBJ2-5; 11 positions agree with TRBD2. J was trimmed by 1 base and V by 3 bases; bases with no gene match: 7. The CDR3 is 17 amino acids. Germline CDR1 is WSHSY and CDR2 is SAAADI. The CDR3 region is CASSDVVLAGAQETQYF. The CDR3 bases are TGCGCCAGCAGTGATGTTGTACTAGCGGGGGCCCAAGAGACCCAGTACTTC.

The J gene is TRBJ2-7, the V gene TRBV10-3; the D gene is possibly TRBD2 (5 bases). Germline V gene sequence: CDR1 ENHRY, CDR2 SYGVKD. This CDR3 is 13 amino acids long. Trimming took off 7 bases at V and 1 base at J, with 11 bases between the two ends. The CDR3 region is CAINTEGSYEQYF. DNA for the CDR3: TGTGCCATCAACACAGAGGGATCCTACGAGCAGTACTTC.

The rearrangement joins TRBV27 to TRBJ1-1; no clear D. The CDR3 loop spans 13 amino acids. Looked up from germline, CDR1 is MNHEY and CDR2 is SMNVEV (reference sequence). V shed 0 bases and J shed 3 bases, with 5 bases lying between them. DNA of the CDR3: TGTGCCAGCAGTTTATCGCCCTACACTGAAGCTTTCTTT. Its protein is CASSLSPYTEAFF.

The J gene is TRBJ2-1, the V gene TRBV29-1, with 12 bases identical to TRBD2. Looked up from germline, CDR1 is SQVTM and CDR2 is ANQGSEA. V was clipped by 8 bases and J by 4 bases; unmatched bases: 3. The CDR3 spans 13 residues. CDR3 region: CSPGLAGYNEQFF. As DNA, the CDR3 is TGCAGCCCGGGACTAGCGGGTTACAATGAGCAGTTCTTC.

The V gene is TRBV5-8, the J gene TRBJ2-6; D gene ambiguous. This CDR3 spans 14 amino acids. The germline V and J ends were trimmed by 3 bases and 0 bases, with 4 bases remaining between them. Germline V gene data show CDR1 as SGHTS and CDR2 as YDEGEE. In DNA, the CDR3 is TGTGCCAGCAGCTCAGACTCTGGGGCCAACGTCCTGACTTTC. Protein sequence: CASSSDSGANVLTF.

The chain couples TRBV2 to TRBJ1-1; no clear D. The CDR3 runs to 14 residues. Germline CDR1 reads SNHLY; CDR2 reads FYNNEI. Trimming shortened V by 7 bases and J by 0 bases, and 12 bases separated the two germline ends. The CDR3 spells CASMSGMMNTEAFF. The CDR3 bases are TGTGCCAGCATGAGTGGGATGATGAACACTGAAGCTTTCTTT.